One and the same sample provided the 15 T cell receptor beta chains below, sequenced in a study of blood T cell repertoires in COVID-19. TCRdb keeps only in-frame clones here, not all; method: immunoSEQ multiplex PCR. The sample yields hundreds of thousands of clones, 80% to 90% seen once. Sequenced sample: peripheral blood. These receptors were taken from a man younger than 35 with COVID-19, enrolled during active disease.

CDR3 DNA sequence: TGTGCCAGCAGCCGAAAGAGGCCCCAGCATTTT. It codes for CASSRKRPQHF. This rearrangement joins TRBV28 to TRBJ1-5; no clear D gene. This CDR3 has 11 residues. Per the germline V gene, CDR1 is MDHEN and CDR2 is SYDVKM. V lost 6 bases and J 9 bases, leaving 9 bases between the germline ends.

The genes are TRBV5-1 and TRBJ2-5, with a possible D match to TRBD2 (6 bases). V lost 4 bases and J lost 0, with 16 bases in between. Germline V CDR1 and CDR2: SGHRS, YFSETQ. The CDR3 is made up of 16 amino acids. CDR3 DNA: TGCGCCAGCAGCCCGGGAGCGGACACGAACCAAGAGACCCAGTACTTC. Translated: CASSPGADTNQETQYF.

The chain carries TRBV11-3 and TRBJ1-2; 11 positions agree with TRBD1. CDR3 length equals 14 residues. The V segment lost 3 bases and the J segment 6 bases; nucleotides outside the gene matches: 3. In germline, CDR1 is SGHNT, CDR2 YENEEA. CDR3 loop: CASSFGQGANGYTF. The CDR3 nucleotides read TGTGCCAGCAGCTTTGGACAGGGGGCGAATGGCTACACCTTC.

CDR3 in amino acids: CATSALMNTEAFF. For the CDR3, the DNA is TGTGCCACCAGCGCCCTAATGAACACTGAAGCTTTCTTT. V is TRBV15 and J is TRBJ1-1, with unresolved D. CDR3 length: 13 residues. Per the germline V gene, CDR1 is LNHNV and CDR2 is YYDKDF (reference sequence). The V gene lost 5 bases and the J gene lost 0 bases, with 7 bases spanning the gap. Full variable domain (remainder filled in from reference TRBV15 and TRBJ1-1): DAMVIQNPRYQVTQFGKPVTLSCSQTLNHNVMYWYQQKSSQAPKLLFHYYDKDFNNEADTPDNFQSRRPNTSFCFLDIRSPGLGDTAMYLCATSALMNTEAFFGQGTRLTVV.

With respect to this clone: One end of the junction varies from germline; a read error may be responsible. The chain carries TRBV2 and TRBJ2-2; 11 positions match TRBD1. The CDR3 length is 15 residues. CDR1 and CDR2 from the germline V gene are SNHLY and FYNNEI. The CDR3, as DNA: TGCGCCAGCAGGGGGGGACAGGGGGTCACCGGGGAGCTGTTTTTT. It encodes CASRGGQGVTGELFF.

The rearrangement links TRBV6-4 to TRBJ2-1, with 9 bases aligning to TRBD1. The trim removed 5 bases at V and 6 bases at J, leaving 2 bases unmatched. The length of the CDR3 is 13 residues. Germline loops: CDR1 MRHNA, CDR2 SNTAGT. CDR3 nucleotides: TGTGCCAGCAGTTTGGACAGGGGCAATGAGCAGTTCTTC. Residues: CASSLDRGNEQFF.

The chain couples TRBV2 to TRBJ1-4; 9 nucleotides agree with TRBD1. Germline-derived CDR1 and CDR2 are SNHLY and FYNNEI. V shed 7 bases, J shed 2 bases, and the junction held 5 bases outside the gene matches. This CDR3 has 15 amino acids. The CDR3 DNA follows: TGTGCCAGCACCCGACAGGGGGGGACTAATGAAAAACTGTTTTTT. Translating gives CASTRQGGTNEKLFF.

Comment on this clone: Other nucleotide sequences in the sample specify the same CDR3. The rearrangement uses TRBV6-5 and TRBJ2-7, with TRBD2 matching 10 bases. The germline CDR1 and CDR2 sequences are MNHEY and SVGAGI. The CDR3 consists of 14 residues. V lost 6 bases and J lost 0; bases outside the gene matches: 2. CDR3 sequence reads: CASRVAGGSYEQYF. The CDR3 DNA follows: TGTGCCAGCAGGGTAGCGGGAGGCTCCTACGAGCAGTACTTC.

CDR3 in amino acids: CASSFGGRNTGELFF. DNA for the CDR3: TGCGCCAGCAGCTTCGGCGGGAGGAACACCGGGGAGCTGTTTTTT. V and J are TRBV5-1 and TRBJ2-2; 7 bases are shared with TRBD2. This CDR3 has 15 amino acids. The trim removed 2 bases at V and 1 base at J, leaving 2 bases unmatched. CDR1 is SGHRS, CDR2 YFSETQ, per germline.

The V and J genes are TRBV5-6 and TRBJ2-2, with TRBD2 as a possible D gene (7 bases). Germline V gene lookup returns CDR1 SGHDT and CDR2 YYEEEE. The length of the CDR3 is 16 residues. V was cut by 6 bases and J by 4 bases, with 19 bases left in between. The CDR3 coding sequence is TGTGCCAGCACCATCGAGGGGGGGTTATTCACCGGGGAGCTGTTTTTT. Protein sequence: CASTIEGGLFTGELFF.

V and J are TRBV27 and TRBJ2-7, with TRBD1 identical over 8 bases. Germline trimming cut 2 bases from V and 2 bases from J; bases unmatched to any gene: 5. The CDR3 is 15 residues long. Germline loops: CDR1 MNHEY, CDR2 SMNVEV (reference sequence). The CDR3 DNA reads TGTGCCAGCAGTTTACCCGGGACAGGAACCTACGAGCAGTACTTC. The encoded protein is CASSLPGTGTYEQYF.

The rearrangement joins TRBV12-3 or TRBV12-4 to TRBJ1-2; weak D call: TRBD1 (6 bases). V was shortened by 5 bases and J by 6 bases, with 10 bases between the two germline ends. CDR3 size: 12 residues. The CDR3 DNA sequence: TGTGCCAGCAGTATTAACAGGGATGGCTACACCTTC. Translation: CASSINRDGYTF.

The chain couples TRBV5-1 to TRBJ1-1; D unclear. The CDR3 is 13 residues long. V lost 1 base and J 6 bases, leaving 10 bases between the germline ends. CDR1 and CDR2 from the germline V gene are SGHRS and YFSETQ. CDR3 sequence: CASSLFVQAEAFF. For the CDR3, the DNA is TGCGCCAGCAGCTTGTTCGTCCAGGCTGAAGCTTTCTTT.

This clone was observed a single time. The chain joins TRBV10-1 to TRBJ2-3; the match to TRBD2 covers 10 bases. The germline V gene encodes CDR1 WNHNN and CDR2 SYGVQD (reference sequence). The CDR3 has 16 residues. Unmatched junction bases numbered 6, after V lost 4 bases and J lost 2 bases. CDR3 nucleotides: TGCGCCAGCAGTGCGGGGACTAGCGCTTACACAGATACGCAGTATTTT. This codes for CASSAGTSAYTDTQYF.

The CDR3, as DNA: TGTGCCAGCAGCCAGGGAACAGGAGCCTATGGCTACACCTTC. Its protein product is CASSQGTGAYGYTF. This chain connects TRBV3-1 (or the pseudogene TRBV3-2) to TRBJ1-2; TRBD1 might be the D (5 bases). The CDR3 extends over 14 amino acids. CDR1 and CDR2 from the germline V gene are LGHDT and YNNKEL (reference sequence). V was pared by 3 bases and J by 4 bases, with 12 bases between.